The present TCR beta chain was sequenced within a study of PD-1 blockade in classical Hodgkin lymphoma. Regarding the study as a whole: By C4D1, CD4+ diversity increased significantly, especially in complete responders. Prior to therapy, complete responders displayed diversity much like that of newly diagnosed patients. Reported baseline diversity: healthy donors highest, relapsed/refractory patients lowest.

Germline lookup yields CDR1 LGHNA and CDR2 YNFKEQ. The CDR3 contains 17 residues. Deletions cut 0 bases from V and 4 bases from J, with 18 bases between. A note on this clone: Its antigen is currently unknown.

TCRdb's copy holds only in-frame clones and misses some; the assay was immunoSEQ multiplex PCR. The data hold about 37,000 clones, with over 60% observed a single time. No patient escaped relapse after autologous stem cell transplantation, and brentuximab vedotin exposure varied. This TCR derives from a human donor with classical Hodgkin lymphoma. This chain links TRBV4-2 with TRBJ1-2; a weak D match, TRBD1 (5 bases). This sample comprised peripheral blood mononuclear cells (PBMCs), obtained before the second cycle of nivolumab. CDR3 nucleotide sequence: TGTGCCAGCAGCCAAGAGAGCGGAAACAGGATGTTCTATGGCTACACCTTC. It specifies CASSQESGNRMFYGYTF.